Below are 23 T cell receptor beta chains sequenced from a single sample in a study of cytomegalovirus exposure and HLA in healthy donors (TCRdb year 2017). Receptor libraries were prepared by the immunoSEQ multiplex PCR assay. The multiplex PCR relied on a mix of 60 forward primers for TCR Vbeta segments and 13 reverse primers for TCR Jbeta segments. TCRdb retrieved this table from immuneACCESS and kept in-frame rearrangements only. Not all clones are present; in checked studies, unresolved V genes account for under half, and no reason is known for the remainder. Recorded for this sample are roughly 150,000 clones; approximately 72% of them occurred a single time. More than 1.2% of the sample lies in the top ten. Source material: PBMCs. These TCRs come from a man between 18 and 29 years old in good health and CMV-seronegative.

This chain links TRBV28 with TRBJ2-1, with 15 bases matching TRBD2. The CDR3 sequence is 18 residues long. V was pared by 6 bases and J by 1 base, with 7 bases of the junction left unmatched. Germline V CDR1 and CDR2: MDHEN, SYDVKM. The CDR3 DNA sequence: TGTGCCAGCAGGGGACTAGCGGGAGGCGGGGGGTCCTACAATGAGCAGTTCTTC. Amino acid sequence: CASRGLAGGGGSYNEQFF.

The V gene is TRBV7-9, the J gene TRBJ2-7, with D maybe TRBD2 (7 bases). Trimming cost V 6 bases and J 7 bases, with 16 bases left between them. The CDR3 runs 13 residues. CDR1 is SEHNR, CDR2 FQNEAQ, per germline (reference sequence). CDR3 DNA sequence: TGTGCCAGCAGTCGGGGGGAGGGGGGGGAGCAGTACTTC. It encodes CASSRGEGGEQYF.

The chain is built from TRBV11-3 and TRBJ1-1; a weak D match, TRBD1 (6 bases). Germline V gives CDR1 SGHNT, CDR2 YENEEA. Trimming removed 5 bases from V and 3 bases from J, with 13 bases in between. The CDR3 contains 14 residues. CDR3 nucleotide sequence: TGTGCCAGCAGCAGGGGGGGCGTTGACACTGAAGCTTTCTTT. Translated: CASSRGGVDTEAFF.

This clone was counted once. The V gene is TRBV7-9, the J gene TRBJ2-2; no definite D call. Deletions cut 2 bases from V and 0 bases from J, with 7 bases between. The germline V gene has CDR1 SEHNR and CDR2 FQNEAQ (reference sequence). The CDR3 sequence is 15 residues long. In nucleotides, the CDR3 is TGTGCCAGCAGCTTAATGCGGCCGAACACCGGGGAGCTGTTTTTT. It codes for CASSLMRPNTGELFF.

The J gene is TRBJ1-1, the V gene TRBV7-2, with 7 bases fitting TRBD1. Germline V lookup: CDR1 SGHTA, CDR2 FQGNSA. The CDR3 runs 14 residues. Losses at the gene ends were 5 bases for V and 1 base for J; bases not matched to a gene: 4. CDR3 protein: CASSRDRKNTEAFF. CDR3 nucleotide sequence: TGTGCCAGCAGCCGGGACAGAAAGAACACTGAAGCTTTCTTT.

This chain connects TRBV29-1 to TRBJ2-1, with 7 bases that match TRBD1. The V gene end was trimmed by 8 bases and the J gene end by 3 bases; junction bases not matched to a gene: 7. This CDR3 has 13 residues. Germline V lookup: CDR1 SQVTM, CDR2 ANQGSEA. CDR3 protein: CSPRGGHYNEQFF. The DNA for the CDR3 is TGCAGCCCCCGAGGGGGCCACTACAATGAGCAGTTCTTC.

The rearrangement uses TRBV5-4 and TRBJ2-7, with 15 bases that match TRBD2. V shed 4 bases, J shed 3 bases, and the junction held 5 bases outside the gene matches. Looked up from germline, CDR1 is SGHNT and CDR2 is YYREEE (reference sequence). The CDR3 is 16 residues long. CDR3 DNA: TGTGCCAGCAGCCCTGGACTAGCGGGAGGGCTCTACGAGCAGTACTTC. This encodes CASSPGLAGGLYEQYF.

This sequence joins TRBV7-9 and TRBJ2-7, with TRBD2 matching 7 bases. Unmatched junction bases numbered 7, after V lost 3 bases and J lost 2 bases. CDR1 and CDR2 from the germline V gene are SEHNR and FQNEAQ (reference sequence). This CDR3 spans 15 amino acids. The CDR3 is CASSFRTGGAYEQYF. The DNA of the CDR3 is TGTGCCAGCAGCTTTCGGACGGGAGGCGCCTACGAGCAGTACTTC.

The V gene is TRBV19, the J gene TRBJ2-3; perhaps TRBD1 as D (5 bases). Trimming left V 6 bases short and J 1 base short, with 11 bases between. Germline V gives CDR1 LNHDA, CDR2 SQIVND (reference sequence). This CDR3 spans 14 amino acids. In nucleotides, the CDR3 is TGTGCCAGTAGGGGGAAAGGGGGCACAGATACGCAGTATTTT. The encoded protein is CASRGKGGTDTQYF.

On this clone itself: The same CDR3 is also encoded by other DNA sequences in this sample. The chain links TRBV4-3 to TRBJ1-4; 7 nucleotides align to TRBD1. The V and J ends lost 0 bases and 8 bases, in that order; junction bases with no gene match: 12. CDR1 LGHNA and CDR2 YSLEER come from the germline V gene. This CDR3 is 17 amino acids long. The CDR3 DNA reads TGCGCCAGCAGCCAAGAGTCCTTTCAGGGGGGCGGAGAAAAACTGTTTTTT. Its protein product is CASSQESFQGGGEKLFF.

The chain recombines TRBV4-3 with TRBJ2-7; maybe TRBD1 (5 bases). The CDR3 sequence is 13 residues long. Per germline, CDR1 LGHNA and CDR2 YSLEER. Deletions cut 4 bases from V and 7 bases from J, with 14 bases between. The CDR3 sequence is CASSRATRGEQYF. Here the CDR3 DNA reads TGCGCCAGCAGCCGGGCCACAAGGGGTGAGCAGTACTTC.

This clone turned up a few times. This chain connects TRBV27 to TRBJ2-3; the match to TRBD1 covers 10 bases. Germline values: CDR1 MNHEY, CDR2 SMNVEV (reference sequence). The trim removed 8 bases at V and 6 bases at J, leaving 5 bases unmatched. The CDR3 is 13 residues long. The CDR3 coding sequence is TGTGCCAGCCTACGACAGGGGGCGGATACGCAGTATTTT. Its protein product is CASLRQGADTQYF.

This chain uses TRBV5-5 with TRBJ1-2; 8 nucleotides agree with TRBD1. The CDR3 sequence is 14 residues long. The germline V gene has CDR1 SGHKS and CDR2 YYEKEE (reference sequence). The V and J ends lost 3 bases and 8 bases, in that order; junction bases with no gene match: 9. Written as DNA, the CDR3 is TGTGCCAGCAGCTCGGGTCAGGGGGCGGGAGGCTACACCTTC. It is translated as CASSSGQGAGGYTF.

CDR3 bases: TGCGCCAGCAGTACGAGCTCCTACGAGCAGTACTTC. Translating it yields CASSTSSYEQYF. The rearrangement joins TRBV10-2 to TRBJ2-7, with unresolved D. The CDR3 runs to 12 residues. Germline V lookup: CDR1 WSHSY, CDR2 SAAADI. V was trimmed by 5 bases and J by 0 bases, leaving 5 bases between them.

The chain has TRBV4-1 and TRBJ2-7, with 11 bases lining up with TRBD2. This CDR3 comprises 15 residues. CDR1 is MGHRA, CDR2 YSYEKL, per germline. J gave up 4 bases and V 4 bases, and 6 bases lay outside the gene matches. CDR3 sequence (DNA): TGCGCCAGCAGCCCCGGGACTAGCGGAACATACGAGCAGTACTTC. This sequence encodes CASSPGTSGTYEQYF.

A few counts support this clone. This chain joins TRBV27 and TRBJ2-6; D unresolved. The CDR3 contains 14 residues. The V gene's germline CDR1 is MNHEY and CDR2 SMNVEV (reference sequence). Trimming cost V 9 bases and J 0 bases, with 9 bases left between them. The CDR3 protein is CASGGDSGANVLTF. DNA for the CDR3: TGTGCCAGTGGTGGAGACTCTGGGGCCAACGTCCTGACTTTC.

V usage is TRBV6-5 and J usage is TRBJ2-1; D remains ambiguous. The CDR3 runs 15 residues. Germline CDR1 is MNHEY and CDR2 is SVGAGI. Trimming stripped 2 bases from V and 9 bases from J, with 17 bases between. This CDR3 is CASSYTDLVSSEQFF. The CDR3, as DNA: TGTGCCAGCAGTTACACCGACCTCGTTAGCAGTGAGCAGTTCTTC.

This chain links TRBV19 with TRBJ1-1; D remains ambiguous. Per germline, CDR1 LNHDA and CDR2 SQIVND (reference sequence). The CDR3 covers 14 residues. With 5 bases removed from V and 1 base from J, the gap between germline ends came to 11 bases. CDR3 region: CASSRTLENTEAFF. CDR3 sequence (DNA): TGTGCCAGTAGTCGGACTCTCGAGAACACTGAAGCTTTCTTT.

The chain recombines TRBV4-3 with TRBJ2-3; TRBD2 agrees at 10 bases. V shed 2 bases and J 1 base; nucleotides not matched to a gene: 6. The CDR3 covers 17 residues. Germline values: CDR1 LGHNA, CDR2 YSLEER. The DNA of the CDR3 is TGCGCCAGCAGCCAAAACTATCTAGCGGGAGGCACAGATACGCAGTATTTT. It translates to CASSQNYLAGGTDTQYF.

The chain links TRBV6-1 to TRBJ1-5; D uncertain. CDR3 size: 15 residues. V was pared by 0 bases and J by 11 bases, with 17 bases between. Germline assignment: CDR1 MNHNS and CDR2 SASEGT. The CDR3 is CASSEALGGPEAQHF. In DNA form, the CDR3 reads TGTGCCAGCAGTGAAGCGTTGGGAGGTCCTGAGGCCCAGCATTTT.

V and J are TRBV10-3 and TRBJ2-1; TRBD2 might be the D (6 bases). With 3 bases removed from V and 8 bases from J, the gap between germline ends came to 17 bases. The CDR3 loop spans 15 amino acids. Germline assignment: CDR1 ENHRY and CDR2 SYGVKD. CDR3 region: CAISERGRPRDEQFF. The DNA for the CDR3 is TGTGCCATCAGTGAACGGGGGAGACCACGGGATGAGCAGTTCTTC.

As DNA, the CDR3 is TGTGCCAGCAGTTCCACGAGGGCCTCGGAGCAGTACTTC. It is translated as CASSSTRASEQYF. The chain is built from TRBV28 and TRBJ2-7; D might be TRBD2 (5 bases). The ends were cut back, 4 bases at V and 7 bases at J, with 14 bases in the middle. CDR1 is MDHEN and CDR2 is SYDVKM in the germline V gene. The CDR3 is 13 residues long.

This clone was counted a few times. V is TRBV2 and J is TRBJ1-2; D remains ambiguous. The V end was cut by 7 bases, the J end by 5 bases, with 29 bases between. Germline assignment: CDR1 SNHLY and CDR2 FYNNEI. CDR3 length: 18 residues. In DNA, the CDR3 is TGTGCCAGCACCGACCCTCTAGTGTCCGGGCGGACTCTTTATGGCTACACCTTC. Residues: CASTDPLVSGRTLYGYTF.